This T cell receptor beta chain was found in a study of cytomegalovirus exposure and HLA in healthy donors. Study as a whole: In an earlier analysis, 95 million to 140 million unique TCR beta sequences were found from 150 million to 200 million T cells. Points from the study as a whole: In a later analysis, TCR beta V- and J-gene trimming showed a link to a missense DCLRE1C variant. There were a few CMV-associated chains whose specificity for CMV antigens was confirmed in vitro.

Trimming shortened V by 4 bases and J by 2 bases, and 5 bases separated the two germline ends. This CDR3 has 12 residues. Germline loops: CDR1 SNHLY, CDR2 FYNNEI. Primers: 60 Vbeta forward and 13 Jbeta reverse. Generated by immunoSEQ multiplex PCR, the TCRdb table keeps only in-frame clones and is missing some. The sample records 120,000 to 150,000 clones, approximately 79% being singletons. Everyone who donated was a healthy bone marrow donor. With regard to this clone: Its target is not known.

The chain employs TRBV2 and TRBJ1-2; D is undetermined. The sequence derives from a woman in her twenties or thirties in good health and CMV-seronegative. Material: PBMCs. The CDR3, as DNA: TGTGCCAGCAGTGCTATGAACTATGGCTACACCTTC. Amino acids: CASSAMNYGYTF.